This T cell receptor (beta chain) appears in the sequencing data of a study of blood T cell repertoires in COVID-19 (dated by TCRdb to about 2020). Context from the whole study: Samples from collaborators originated in the United States, Italy and Spain and spanned both the acute and convalescent phases of COVID-19. HLA class I and class II types, where available, came from metadata supplied by the sample provider rather than from assay-based typing. The repertoires were released in a freely available public database intended as a resource for research on the immune response to SARS-CoV-2. Samples came from the ongoing ImmuneRACE study (first 160 participants) plus 1,254 subjects from 6 global collaborators. Subjects who had been exposed to COVID-19, were actively infected with it, or had recovered from it provided the deeply sampled blood TCRbeta repertoires that made up the dataset. The sample metadata nearly always contained a de-identified subject ID, COVID-19 status, age in years and sex. The prospective study material was composed of cDNA or gDNA derived from T cells, B-cell-depleted T cells, or PBMCs.

TCRbeta CDR3 regions were amplified from genomic DNA by means of the immunoSEQ Assay, a bias-controlled multiplex PCR. The authors' analysis ran thus. The number of nucleated cells in each sample was estimated from the amplification of reference gene primers within the assay. To quantify the absolute abundance of each unique TCRbeta CDR3 rearrangement, sequence reads were collapsed and filtered. For each sample, productive Simpson clonality was calculated as the square root of Simpson's diversity index over productive rearrangements. In TCRdb, the immuneACCESS table is reduced to in-frame sequences with V and J assigned. These tables do not hold every clone; where another copy was compared, an unresolved V gene accounts for under half, and the others remain unexplained. V and J calls and clone size are those listed in that table; D and trimming were worked out from the DNA. The sample data list 120,000 to 150,000 clones, and under 85% of these were observed just once. Over 6.5% of the sample comes from the top ten.

V and J are trimmed by 3 bases and 6 bases, and the gene matches miss 2 bases of the junction. The CDR3 holds 12 amino acids from the cysteine to the phenylalanine. CDR3 DNA is the only sequence kept; it has 36 bases, read in frame from the first base. In this sample, this clone turned up a few times. What this receptor recognizes is not known. Per-base quality was not reported, and no clone a single base away is much larger than it. What the authors observed across the whole study: Clinical and demographic metadata were provided uncurated, with the amount varying by source and participant.

Collaborating institutions collected whole blood in K2EDTA tubes following their own protocols. For TCRbeta analysis, collaborators shipped samples as frozen whole blood, isolated PBMCs, or DNA extracted from either of those sample types. The specimen sequenced was peripheral blood. The source is a man aged 50-59 years with active or convalescent COVID-19. The V and J segments used are TRBV12-3 or TRBV12-4 and TRBJ2-7, with 7 junctional bases fitting TRBD2. The CDR3 protein is CASSLTSTEQYF. The DNA sequence is TGTGCCAGCAGTTTGACTAGCACCGAGCAGTACTTC.